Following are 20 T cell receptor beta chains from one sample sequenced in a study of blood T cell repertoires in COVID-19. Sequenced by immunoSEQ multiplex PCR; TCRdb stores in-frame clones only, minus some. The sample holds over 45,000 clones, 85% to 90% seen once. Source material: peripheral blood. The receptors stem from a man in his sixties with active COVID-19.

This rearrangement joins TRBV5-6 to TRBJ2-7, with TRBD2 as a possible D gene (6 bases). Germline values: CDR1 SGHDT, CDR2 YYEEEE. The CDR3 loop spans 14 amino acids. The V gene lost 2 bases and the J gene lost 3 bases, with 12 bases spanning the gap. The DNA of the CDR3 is TGTGCCAGCAGCTTCGGGCGGGACCTCTACGAGCAGTACTTC. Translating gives CASSFGRDLYEQYF.

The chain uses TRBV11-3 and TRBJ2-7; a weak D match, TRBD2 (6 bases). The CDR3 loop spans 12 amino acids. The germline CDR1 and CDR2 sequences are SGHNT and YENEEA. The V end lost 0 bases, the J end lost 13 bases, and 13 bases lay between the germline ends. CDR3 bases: TGTGCCAGCAGCTTAGATGGGGGGAACCACTACTTC. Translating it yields CASSLDGGNHYF.

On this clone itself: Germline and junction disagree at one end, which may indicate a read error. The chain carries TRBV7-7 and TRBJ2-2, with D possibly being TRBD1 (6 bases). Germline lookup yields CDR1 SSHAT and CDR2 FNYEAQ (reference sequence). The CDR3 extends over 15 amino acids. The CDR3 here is CASSPGQLNTGELFF. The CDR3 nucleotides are TGTGCTAGCAGCCCCGGACAGTTGAACACCGGGGAGCTGTTTTTT.

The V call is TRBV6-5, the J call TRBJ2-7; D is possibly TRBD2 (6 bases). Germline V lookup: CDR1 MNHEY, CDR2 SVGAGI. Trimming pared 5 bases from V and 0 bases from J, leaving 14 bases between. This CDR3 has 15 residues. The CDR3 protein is CASSIIGGTSYEQYF. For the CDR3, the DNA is TGTGCCAGCAGTATAATCGGCGGGACCTCCTACGAGCAGTACTTC.

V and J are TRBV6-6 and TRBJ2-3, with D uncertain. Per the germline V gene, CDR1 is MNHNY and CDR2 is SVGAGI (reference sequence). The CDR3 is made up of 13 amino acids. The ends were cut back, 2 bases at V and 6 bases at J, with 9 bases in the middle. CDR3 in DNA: TGTGCCAGCAGTTACAACGATGGCGATACGCAGTATTTT. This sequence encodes CASSYNDGDTQYF.

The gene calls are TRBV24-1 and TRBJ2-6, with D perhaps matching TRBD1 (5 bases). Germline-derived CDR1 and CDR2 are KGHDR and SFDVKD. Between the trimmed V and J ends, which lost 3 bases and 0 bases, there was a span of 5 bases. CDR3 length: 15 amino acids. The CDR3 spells CATSDQGSGANVLTF. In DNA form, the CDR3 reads TGTGCCACCAGTGATCAGGGCTCTGGGGCCAACGTCCTGACTTTC.

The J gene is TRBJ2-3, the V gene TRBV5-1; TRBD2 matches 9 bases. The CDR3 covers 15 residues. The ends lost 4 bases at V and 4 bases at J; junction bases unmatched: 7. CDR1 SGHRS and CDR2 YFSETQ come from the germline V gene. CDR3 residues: CASSGRGRGSDTQYF. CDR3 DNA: TGCGCCAGCAGCGGGCGCGGGAGGGGGTCAGATACGCAGTATTTT.

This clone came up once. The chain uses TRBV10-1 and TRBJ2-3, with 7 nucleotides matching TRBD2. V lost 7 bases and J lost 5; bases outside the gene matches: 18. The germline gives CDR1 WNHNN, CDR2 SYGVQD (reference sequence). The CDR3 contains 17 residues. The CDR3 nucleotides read TGCGCCAGCACAGGTATATTACGGCGGGAGAAAGGAGATACGCAGTATTTT. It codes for CASTGILRREKGDTQYF.

The CDR3 reads CASSSSFGETQYF. DNA of the CDR3: TGTGCCAGCAGCTCCTCGTTCGGTGAGACCCAGTACTTC. The chain uses TRBV11-3 and TRBJ2-5; D call uncertain. The CDR3 is made up of 13 amino acids. Trimming left V 4 bases short and J 5 bases short, with 11 bases between. Germline CDR1 and CDR2: SGHNT and YENEEA.

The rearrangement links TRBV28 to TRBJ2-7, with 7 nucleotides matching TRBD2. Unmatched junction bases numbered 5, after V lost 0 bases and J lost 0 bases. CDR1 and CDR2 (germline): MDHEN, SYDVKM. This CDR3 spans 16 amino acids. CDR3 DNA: TGTGCCAGCAGTTTATGGGCTAGCGGCAGCTCCTACGAGCAGTACTTC. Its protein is CASSLWASGSSYEQYF.

The CDR3 protein is CASSRAGSYEQYF. As DNA, the CDR3 is TGTGCCAGCAGCCGAGCGGGTTCCTACGAGCAGTACTTC. V usage is TRBV11-3 and J usage is TRBJ2-7, with a weak D call TRBD2 (6 bases). The CDR3 totals 13 residues. Trimming removed 5 bases from V and 1 base from J, with 9 bases in between. The germline gives CDR1 SGHNT, CDR2 YENEEA.

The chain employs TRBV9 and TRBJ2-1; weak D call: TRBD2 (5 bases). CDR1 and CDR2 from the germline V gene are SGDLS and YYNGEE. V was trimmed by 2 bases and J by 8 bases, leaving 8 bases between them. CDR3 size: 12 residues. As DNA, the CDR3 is TGTGCCAGCAGCGTCACTAGGGATGAGCAGTTCTTC. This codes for CASSVTRDEQFF.

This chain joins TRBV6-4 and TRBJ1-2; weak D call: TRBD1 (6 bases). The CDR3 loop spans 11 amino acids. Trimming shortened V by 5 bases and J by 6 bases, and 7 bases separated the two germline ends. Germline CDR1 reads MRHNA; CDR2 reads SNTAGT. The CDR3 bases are TGTGCCAGCAGTACAGGGAATGGCTACACCTTC. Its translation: CASSTGNGYTF.

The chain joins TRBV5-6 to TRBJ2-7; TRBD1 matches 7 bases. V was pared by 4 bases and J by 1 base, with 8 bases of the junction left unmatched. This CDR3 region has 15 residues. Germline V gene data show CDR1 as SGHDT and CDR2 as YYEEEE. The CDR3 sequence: CASSPTTQGSYEQYF. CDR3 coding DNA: TGTGCCAGCAGCCCTACCACACAGGGGTCCTACGAGCAGTACTTC. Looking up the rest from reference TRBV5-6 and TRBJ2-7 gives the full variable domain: DAGVTQSPTHLIKTRGQQVTLRCSPKSGHDTVSWYQQALGQGPQFIFQYYEEEERQRGNFPDRFSGHQFPNYSSELNVNALLLGDSALYLCASSPTTQGSYEQYFGPGTRLTVT.

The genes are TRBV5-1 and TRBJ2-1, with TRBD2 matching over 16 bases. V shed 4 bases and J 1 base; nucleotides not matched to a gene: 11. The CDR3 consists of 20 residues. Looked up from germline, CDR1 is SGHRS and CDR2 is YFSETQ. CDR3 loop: CASSGTPGLAGGGSYNEQFF. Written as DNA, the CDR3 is TGCGCCAGCAGCGGAACCCCGGGACTAGCGGGAGGGGGGTCCTACAATGAGCAGTTCTTC.

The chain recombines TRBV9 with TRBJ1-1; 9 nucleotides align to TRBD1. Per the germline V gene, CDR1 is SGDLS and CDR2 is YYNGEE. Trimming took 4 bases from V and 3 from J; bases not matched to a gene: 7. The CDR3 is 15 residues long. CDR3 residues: CASSQGQGGHTEAFF. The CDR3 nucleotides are TGTGCCAGCAGCCAGGGACAGGGAGGCCACACTGAAGCTTTCTTT. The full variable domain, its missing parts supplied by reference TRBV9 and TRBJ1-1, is DSGVTQTPKHLITATGQRVTLRCSPRSGDLSVYWYQQSLDQGLQFLIQYYNGEERAKGNILERFSAQQFPDLHSELNLSSLELGDSALYFCASSQGQGGHTEAFFGQGTRLTVV.

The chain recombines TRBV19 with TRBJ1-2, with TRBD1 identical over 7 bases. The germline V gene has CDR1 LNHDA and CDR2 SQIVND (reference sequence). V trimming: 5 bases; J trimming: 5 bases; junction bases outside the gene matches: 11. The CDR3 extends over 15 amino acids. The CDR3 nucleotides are TGTGCCAGTAGTCAAAAGACAGGGATGGGGTATGGCTACACCTTC. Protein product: CASSQKTGMGYGYTF.

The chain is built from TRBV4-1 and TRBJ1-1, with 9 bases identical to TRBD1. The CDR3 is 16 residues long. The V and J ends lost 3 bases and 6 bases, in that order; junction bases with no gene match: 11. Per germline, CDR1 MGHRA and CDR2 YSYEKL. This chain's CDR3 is CASSQISGTGTPEAFF. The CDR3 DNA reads TGCGCCAGCAGCCAGATCTCCGGGACAGGGACCCCTGAAGCTTTCTTT.

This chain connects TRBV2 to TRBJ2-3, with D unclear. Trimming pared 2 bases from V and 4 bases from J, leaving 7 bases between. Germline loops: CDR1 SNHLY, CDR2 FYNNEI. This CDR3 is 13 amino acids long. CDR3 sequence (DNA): TGTGCCAGCAGTGAATTACTCTCAGATACGCAGTATTTT. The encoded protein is CASSELLSDTQYF.

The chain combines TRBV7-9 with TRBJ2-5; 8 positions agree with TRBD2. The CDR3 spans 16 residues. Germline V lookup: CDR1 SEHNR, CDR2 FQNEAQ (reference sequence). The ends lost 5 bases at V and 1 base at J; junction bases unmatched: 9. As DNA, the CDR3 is TGTGCCAGCAGCCCCCGACTAGCGCGACGCCAAGAGACCCAGTACTTC. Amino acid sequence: CASSPRLARRQETQYF.